This is a list of T cell receptor beta chains from one sample in a study of blood T cell repertoires in COVID-19. Repertoires were generated with immunoSEQ multiplex PCR, while TCRdb's copy carries only in-frame clones and drops some. Here the sample spans a few hundred thousand clones, around 90% being singletons. Sequences were obtained from PBMCs or T cells enriched from blood (not recorded which). Receptors were obtained from a woman aged 18-29 years with acute COVID-19. Each CDR3 is given with its conserved first and last residue. Fields, in order: CDR3 length, clone size, D gene, J gene, V gene, CDR3 DNA, CDR3 protein. D genes are given only for firm matches. Not all rows give a size; the values are once, few, many and, for expanded clones, a class.

17 NA NA TRBJ2-3 TRBV7-9 TGTGCCAGCAGCTTAGCGGGACGGGAGTGGATGACAGATACGCAGTATTTT CASSLAGREWMTDTQYF
16 NA TRBD1 TRBJ2-5 TRBV10-3 TGTGCCATCAGTGAAACCGGACAGGGGGTTGGCGAGACCCAGTACTTC CAISETGQGVGETQYF
15 NA NA TRBJ2-1 TRBV7-3 TGTGCCAGCAGCCCTTTGGAGCGAAGTTACAATGAGCAGTTCTTC CASSPLERSYNEQFF
15 NA TRBD2 TRBJ2-3 TRBV30 TGTGCCTCCAGGGGACTAGCGGGTAGCACAGATACGCAGTATTTT CASRGLAGSTDTQYF
15 NA TRBD1 TRBJ1-5 TRBV19 TGTGCCAGTAGTATAGGGGACAGTGCAATCATGCCCCAGCATTTT CASSIGDSAIMPQHF
13 NA TRBD2 TRBJ2-1 TRBV5-6 TGTGCCAGCAGCTTTACTAGCGGGACTGAGCAGTTCTTC CASSFTSGTEQFF
18 NA TRBD1 TRBJ2-2 TRBV18 TGTGCCAGCTCCCCGCGATACCCGGGACAGGGGGCCACCGGGGAGCTGTTTTTT CASSPRYPGQGATGELFF
12 NA NA TRBJ2-3 TRBV19 TGTGCCAGTAGCCCCGAGCGGGATACGCAGTATTTT CASSPERDTQYF
15 NA NA TRBJ1-1 TRBV5-4 TGTGCCAGCAGCTTGGCCGGAGGGGACAACACTGAAGCTTTCTTT CASSLAGGDNTEAFF
13 NA NA TRBJ1-1 TRBV12-3/TRBV12-4 TGTGCCAGCAGTTTTCAGGGGCCAGGTGAAGCTTTCTTT CASSFQGPGEAFF
16 NA NA TRBJ2-2 TRBV5-4 TGTGCCAGCAGCCCGGGTCGGGGGTCGGGGACCGGGGAGCTGTTTTTT CASSPGRGSGTGELFF
19 NA TRBD1 TRBJ1-4 TRBV5-1 TGCGCCAGCAGCTTTGGGACAGGGTATTTCTTGGCAACTAATGAAAAACTGTTTTTT CASSFGTGYFLATNEKLFF
15 NA NA TRBJ2-5 TRBV28 TGTGCCAGCAGTTTCAGCGGCCTACCCCAAGAGACCCAGTACTTC CASSFSGLPQETQYF
15 NA NA TRBJ1-1 TRBV11-3 TGTGCCAGCAGCTTAGAAGCAGGTGTGAACACTGAAGCTTTCTTT CASSLEAGVNTEAFF
19 NA TRBD1 TRBJ1-1 TRBV7-8 TGTGCCAGCAGCTTATTCCCCACCGGGACAGGGAAGGTAAACACTGAAGCTTTCTTT CASSLFPTGTGKVNTEAFF
15 NA NA TRBJ1-4 TRBV9 TGTGCCAGCAGCGTAACAGGTCTACATAATGAAAAACTGTTTTTT CASSVTGLHNEKLFF
14 NA TRBD2 TRBJ2-1 TRBV10-2 TGCGCCAGCAGTCGACTAGCGGGAGGCAATGAGCAGTTCTTC CASSRLAGGNEQFF
15 NA TRBD1 TRBJ1-6 TRBV19 TGTGCCAGTAGCGAATCCGGGACAGGGTTTGATACCCTCCACTTT CASSESGTGFDTLHF
16 NA NA TRBJ1-1 TRBV2 TGTGCCAGCCCCCGGGATAGTGGGACTATGAACACTGAAGCTTTCTTT CASPRDSGTMNTEAFF
14 NA TRBD1 TRBJ1-2 TRBV3-1/TRBV3-2 TGTGCCAGCAGCCAGATGGGACAGTACTATGGCTACACCTTC CASSQMGQYYGYTF
14 NA NA TRBJ1-1 TRBV28 TGTGCCAGCAGTCCAGAGACAGTGAACACTGAAGCTTTCTTT CASSPETVNTEAFF
13 NA TRBD1 TRBJ2-7 TRBV14 TGTGCCAGCAGGTTACAGGGGGACCACGAGCAGTACTTC CASRLQGDHEQYF
13 once NA TRBJ2-7 TRBV13 TGTGCCAGCAGCAACGGACTGATATACGAGCAGTACTTC CASSNGLIYEQYF
15 NA TRBD1 TRBJ2-7 TRBV7-2 TGTGCCAGCAGCTTGAGACAGGGGCACTCCTACGAGCAGTACTTC CASSLRQGHSYEQYF
18 NA NA TRBJ2-5 TRBV27 TGTGCCAGCAGTTTATCTTGGGGGCTAGTCGGGGTAAAAGAGACCCAGTACTTC CASSLSWGLVGVKETQYF
18 NA NA TRBJ2-1 TRBV4-2 TGTGCCAGCAGCCAAGAGGTTGGGGGTAGCGGCACGTACAATGAGCAGTTCTTC CASSQEVGGSGTYNEQFF
13 once TRBD1 TRBJ1-2 TRBV12-3/TRBV12-4 TGTGCCAGCCACTCACAGGGGGTCTATGGCTACACCTTC CASHSQGVYGYTF
15 NA NA TRBJ1-2 TRBV3-1/TRBV3-2 TGTGCCAGCAGCCAAGACACCACGCCAGGGTATGGCTACACCTTC CASSQDTTPGYGYTF
15 NA NA TRBJ2-3 TRBV5-1 TGCGCCAGCACCATGGACAGCACATCCACAGATACGCAGTATTTT CASTMDSTSTDTQYF
16 NA TRBD1 TRBJ2-3 TRBV6-1 TGTGCCAGCAGTGTGCGGACAGGGGGCGCGACAGATACGCAGTATTTT CASSVRTGGATDTQYF
13 NA TRBD1 TRBJ1-2 TRBV6-5 TGTGCCAGCTACATGGGACAGGGCGATGGCTACACCTTC CASYMGQGDGYTF
13 NA TRBD1 TRBJ2-7 TRBV30 TGTGCCTGTCTTACAGGGGATTCCTACGAGCAGTACTTC CACLTGDSYEQYF
15 NA NA TRBJ2-2 TRBV19 TGTGCCAGTAAGGAATTAGCGTTGTCGACCGGGGAGCTGTTTTTT CASKELALSTGELFF
14 NA TRBD1 TRBJ1-5 TRBV27 TGTGCCAGCAGATCTGGACAGGGGAAGCAGCCCCAGCATTTT CASRSGQGKQPQHF
13 NA NA TRBJ1-2 TRBV27 TGTGCCAGCAGTTTATCGCCAGGGTGGGGCTACACCTTC CASSLSPGWGYTF
14 NA TRBD2 TRBJ2-3 TRBV5-1 TGCGCCAGCAGCTTGGGTGGGAGGGCCGATACGCAGTATTTT CASSLGGRADTQYF
12 NA NA TRBJ2-1 TRBV29-1 TGCAGCGTTGAATTTCGGGACAATGAGCAGTTCTTC CSVEFRDNEQFF
14 NA TRBD1 TRBJ1-1 TRBV2 TGTGCCAGCAGTGGAGGGGGCTGGTCCGCAGCGGCTTTCTTT CASSGGGWSAAAFF
14 NA NA TRBJ2-5 TRBV6-5 TGTGCCAGCACCAGGACAGCCTCCCAAGAGACCCAGTACTTC CASTRTASQETQYF
15 NA NA TRBJ1-5 TRBV18 TGTGCCAGCTCACCACGACCAGGGGGCAATCAGCCCCAGCATTTT CASSPRPGGNQPQHF
15 NA TRBD1 TRBJ2-1 TRBV7-3 TGTGCCAGCAGCTTCACAGGGGACTCCTACAATGAGCAGTTCTTC CASSFTGDSYNEQFF
14 NA NA TRBJ2-3 TRBV3-1/TRBV3-2 TGTGCCAGCAGCCAAGTATCGGTATCAGATACGCAGTATTTT CASSQVSVSDTQYF
14 NA TRBD1 TRBJ2-1 TRBV6-5 TGTGCCAGCAAGGGGACAGGGGGCCGAAATGAGCAGTTCTTC CASKGTGGRNEQFF
13 NA NA TRBJ2-7 TRBV5-1 TGCGCCAGCGACCATACAGCCTCCTACGAGCAGTACTTC CASDHTASYEQYF
12 once NA TRBJ2-2 TRBV6-5 TGTGCCAGCAAGGAGCGGACCGGGGAGCTGTTTTTT CASKERTGELFF
15 NA TRBD1 TRBJ2-2 TRBV7-3 TGTGCCAGCAGCTTAACGGGACAGGGGGCCGGGGAGCTGTTTTTT CASSLTGQGAGELFF
15 NA NA TRBJ1-6 TRBV28 TGTGCCAGCCGGTTGAGCGGGGATGGAGGGTCACCCCTCCACTTT CASRLSGDGGSPLHF
13 few NA TRBJ1-1 TRBV30 TGTGCCTGGAGTACTGGTCGGTTGACTGAAGCTTTCTTT CAWSTGRLTEAFF
15 NA TRBD1 TRBJ1-4 TRBV2 TGTGCCAGCAGTGAAGGAGACAGGGTTAATGAAAAACTGTTTTTT CASSEGDRVNEKLFF
16 NA NA TRBJ1-3 TRBV19 TGTGCCAGTAGTACAAAAGTCGATAGGAGGGGCAACACCATATATTTT CASSTKVDRRGNTIYF
16 NA TRBD1 TRBJ1-5 TRBV28 TGTGCCAGCAGTTCTCCGTCAACAGGGGCGGTTCAGCCCCAGCATTTT CASSSPSTGAVQPQHF
13 NA TRBD1 TRBJ2-7 TRBV30 TGTGCCTGGGCGCGGACAGGGGGCGACGAGCAGTACTTC CAWARTGGDEQYF
17 NA TRBD1 TRBJ2-1 TRBV3-1/TRBV3-2 TGTGCCAGCAGCCAAGATTGGGGAGACAGGGGGTTCAATGAGCAGTTCTTC CASSQDWGDRGFNEQFF
15 NA NA TRBJ2-7 TRBV7-3 TGTGCCAGCAGCGCGGGATTGGTGGAGGGCGAAGAGCAGTACTTC CASSAGLVEGEEQYF
13 NA TRBD1 TRBJ1-1 TRBV13 TGTGCCAGCAGCTGGGACAGGGTCTCTGAAGCTTTCTTT CASSWDRVSEAFF
13 NA NA TRBJ2-2 TRBV18 TGTGCCAGCTCACCTCTGACTACCGGGGAGCTGTTTTTT CASSPLTTGELFF
15 NA NA TRBJ1-6 TRBV6-1 TGTGCCAGCAGTGAACAATCCCCCTATAATTCACCCCTCCACTTT CASSEQSPYNSPLHF
13 NA NA TRBJ2-1 TRBV28 TGTGCCAGCAGTTTAGGAGCGGACAATGAGCAGTTCTTC CASSLGADNEQFF